What follows is one TCR beta chain and its context. Its antigen is currently unknown. The CDR3 runs to 12 residues. V lost 4 bases, J lost 0 bases, and 7 bases lay in between. Germline V gene lookup returns CDR1 SQVTM and CDR2 ANQGSEA. This entry is derived from a study of T cell repertoires in cytomegalovirus infection. Study conclusions and caveats: Ex vivo responses were dominated by HLA-C-restricted CMV-specific TCR beta clonotypes.

TCRdb used MiXCR to reprocess the reads, holding one entry per CDR3 protein. The sample yields about 310,000 distinct CDR3 sequences, roughly 17% seen once. The source is a human donor in good health (CMV status not recorded). Some clones in this sample may be carry-over from other donors' samples. The sequenced sample was PBMCs. The chain couples TRBV29-1 to TRBJ2-7; D not certain. The CDR3 DNA follows: TGCAGCGTTGGTTCGAACTCCTACGAGCAGTACTTC. It translates to CSVGSNSYEQYF.